This T cell receptor beta chain was found in a study of OX40 agonist ivuxolimab in advanced cancers. Regarding the study in general: The costimulatory receptor OX40 (CD134) was targeted by ivuxolimab, a fully human IgG2 agonistic monoclonal antibody. The monotherapy dose-escalation portion (N ≈ 50 patients) of the phase I ivuxolimab trial is reported in the paper. Peripheral TCRbeta sequencing aimed to test whether ivuxolimab altered TCR sequence diversity and caused clonal T-cell expansion. Partial responses occurred in three dose-escalation patients, of whom one had hepatocellular carcinoma and two had cutaneous melanoma. Intravenous ivuxolimab was administered to patients every 2 weeks at six dose levels: 0.01, 0.1, 0.3, 1.5, 3 and 10 mg/kg. Among the approximately 54 dose-escalation patients, around 19 had hepatocellular carcinoma, approximately 15 melanoma, 9 renal cell carcinoma and 9 head and neck cancer. Patients were allowed to have had prior anti-PD-1, anti-PD-L1 or anti-CTLA-4 therapy, and 30% to 40% of the dose-escalation patients had been treated with checkpoint inhibitors. A male proportion of roughly 85% and a mean age of approximately 55 years, ranging from roughly 23 to 85, were recorded for the dose-escalation cohort. The investigation overall reported the following: At doses from 0.1 to 3.0 mg/kg, clonal expansion was seen in both CD4+ and CD8+ blood T cells between baseline and week 6. Low levels of normalized T-cell clonal expansion were also seen in some patients who did not respond. Partial responders in the 0.1-3.0 mg/kg groups had among the lowest normalized peripheral clonal expansion, especially among CD8+ T cells. After ivuxolimab, more expanded clones were found on average in CD8+ T cells than in CD4+ T cells. The antigen specificity of the peripheral T cells that underwent clonal expansion was not determined.

CDR1 and CDR2 are read off the germline V gene as SGHVS and FNYEAQ. The CDR3 spans 18 residues, from the cysteine through the phenylalanine. Only the CDR3 DNA stays, 54 bases, in frame from base 1. V is cut back by 2 bases and J by 5 bases, with 12 bases in the junction unmatched. The trial excluded patients who had a history of autoimmune disease or who were on systemic immunosuppression. Peripheral blood for TCR sequencing was collected from all dose cohorts at baseline, on cycle 4 day 1, and on cycle 7 day 1. Samples came from an open-label, multicenter, first-in-human phase I dose-escalation trial of ivuxolimab. Adults with locally advanced or metastatic melanoma, renal cell, hepatocellular, or head and neck squamous cell carcinoma were enrolled in the trial. Before TCR sequencing, CD4+ and CD8+ T cells were separately sorted from peripheral blood. Details on this clone: The specificity of this receptor is unknown. Base qualities were left out, and no much larger clone turns up one base away.

To sequence the TCRbeta CDR3 region, genomic DNA was isolated from the sorted cells. The immunoSEQ Assay was used for sequencing of TCRbeta CDR3 regions. The source is immuneACCESS, and TCRdb retained only in-frame sequences with V and J called. Part of the clones is not carried over; for the studies checked, unresolved V genes explain less than half of this, and the remainder is unexplained. Across this sample there are tens of thousands of clones, with 82% seen only once. Together, the top ten hold about 5% of the sample. Recombination connected TRBV7-6 to TRBJ2-5; the junction holds 12 bases that match TRBD2. The TCR was taken from an adult with an advanced solid tumor such as melanoma, head and neck, liver or kidney cancer. The sample here was CD4+ or CD8+ T cells sorted from blood, taken in a trial of the OX40 agonist ivuxolimab. The CDR3 sequence is CASSLIGSLAGGLETQYF. The nucleotides are TGTGCCAGCAGCTTAATTGGGTCCCTAGCGGGGGGGCTGGAGACCCAGTACTTC.